The clone carrying this TCR beta chain was counted many times. Its antigen remains unknown. J lost 4 bases, V lost 6 bases, and 8 bases had no gene match. The length of the CDR3 is 14 residues. CDR1 and CDR2 (germline): MNHEY, SVGAGI. This sample was included in a study of T cell repertoires in cytomegalovirus infection. Study-level background: Public TCR beta signatures provided an indication of both CMV infection and a matching HLA type. Notes on the study in general: The ex vivo response was dominated by HLA-C-restricted CMV-specific TCR beta clonotypes. Cumulative public TCR beta family frequency identified CMV carriers with the relevant HLA.

TCRdb re-derived calls from the reads in MiXCR, one entry per CDR3 protein. This sample has tens of thousands of distinct CDR3 sequences, with 3.5% to 4% found just once. The specimen was PBMCs. The TCR was taken from a human donor in good health (CMV status not recorded). Some clones in this sample may be carry-over from other donors' samples. The rearrangement joins TRBV6-5 to TRBJ1-1, with 7 bases matching TRBD1. DNA for the CDR3: TGTGCCAGCAGACCTGACAGGGTGAGCACTGAAGCTTTCTTT. This encodes CASRPDRVSTEAFF.